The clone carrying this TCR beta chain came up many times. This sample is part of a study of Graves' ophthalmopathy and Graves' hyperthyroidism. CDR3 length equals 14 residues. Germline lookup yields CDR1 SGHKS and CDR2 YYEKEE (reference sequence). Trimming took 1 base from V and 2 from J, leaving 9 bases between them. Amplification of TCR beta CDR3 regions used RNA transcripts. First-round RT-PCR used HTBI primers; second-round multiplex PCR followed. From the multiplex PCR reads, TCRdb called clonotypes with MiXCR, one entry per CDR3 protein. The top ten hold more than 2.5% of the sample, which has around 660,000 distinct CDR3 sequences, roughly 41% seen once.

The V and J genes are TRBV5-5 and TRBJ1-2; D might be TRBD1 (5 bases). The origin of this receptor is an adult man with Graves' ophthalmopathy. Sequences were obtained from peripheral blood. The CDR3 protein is CASSLNRQNYGYTF. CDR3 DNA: TGTGCCAGCAGCTTGAACAGACAGAACTATGGCTACACCTTC.